The clone carrying this T cell receptor (beta chain) was observed a few times. The data were obtained in a study of control samples from healthy donors and cancer patients. Profiling relied on immunoSEQ multiplex PCR, and the TCRdb table lists in-frame clones only, not all of them. The data show 96,000 or so clones, with roughly 93% seen just once and over 8% held by the top ten. V shed 6 bases and J shed 4 bases, with 19 bases lying between them. CDR1 and CDR2 from the germline V gene are WNHNN and SYGVQD (reference sequence). This CDR3 region has 15 residues. The TCR sequence derives from a man aged 18 to 35 in good health. Sequencing used blood. This rearrangement joins TRBV10-1 to TRBJ2-7, with D unresolved. The CDR3 DNA reads TGCGCCAGCAGGGATCCTCGGATTTTAAAATACGAGCAGTACTTC. Translation: CASRDPRILKYEQYF.